Sequencing of this T cell receptor beta chain was carried out in a study of T cell clonotyping in hematopoietic cell transplantation. Sequenced by immunoSEQ multiplex PCR; TCRdb stores in-frame clones only, minus some. This table has 10,000 to 11,000 clones, about nine tenths appearing once. Findings of the study overall: Higher Inverse Simpson Index values in graft donor and pretransplant recipient predicted broader posttransplant TCR diversity. Recipient TCR diversity dropped after transplant; expanded clonotypes rose from day 30 to 180.

The time point: recipient sample about 28 days before transplant, after cytoreduction. The CDR3 sequence is 13 residues long. The germline V and J ends were trimmed by 0 bases and 3 bases, with 7 bases remaining between them. Germline lookup yields CDR1 SGDLS and CDR2 YYNGEE. Turning to this clone: The antigen is not known.

This sequence joins TRBV9 and TRBJ2-7; D remains unclear. The sequencing here drew on peripheral blood mononuclear cells, taken before stem cell transplant. The receptor was isolated from a woman aged 45-65 years with chronic myeloid leukemia. Some clones in this sample may be carry-over from other donors' samples. The CDR3: CASSVDPFYEQYF. The CDR3 nucleotides read TGTGCCAGCAGCGTAGACCCTTTCTACGAGCAGTACTTC.